A single sample is the source of the 12 T cell receptor beta chains below, sequenced in a study of control samples from healthy donors and cancer patients. Produced via immunoSEQ multiplex PCR; TCRdb's table is partial and in-frame only. The sample includes around 120,000 clones, about 89% of them seen just once. The material sequenced was blood. The receptors stem from a man aged 55 to 70 in good health.

The chain links TRBV6-5 to TRBJ1-1; possibly TRBD1 for D (6 bases). The V gene lost 2 bases and the J gene lost 4 bases, with 11 bases spanning the gap. CDR1 and CDR2 (germline): MNHEY, SVGAGI. The length of the CDR3 is 14 residues. CDR3 DNA sequence: TGTGCCAGCAGTTACACCGGACAGTCCACTGAAGCTTTCTTT. It is translated as CASSYTGQSTEAFF.

This chain links TRBV9 with TRBJ2-4; D is possibly TRBD1 (5 bases). V was cut by 2 bases and J by 8 bases, with 8 bases left in between. The CDR3 runs to 12 residues. Germline assignment: CDR1 SGDLS and CDR2 YYNGEE. The DNA of the CDR3 is TGTGCCAGCAGCGTTACAGGTGACATTCAGTACTTC. It specifies CASSVTGDIQYF.

The chain has TRBV29-1 and TRBJ1-3; D is ambiguous. The CDR3 extends over 12 amino acids. CDR1 SQVTM and CDR2 ANQGSEA come from the germline V gene. Trimming took off 7 bases at V and 0 bases at J, with 7 bases between the two ends. CDR3 sequence (DNA): TGCAGCGGGACGAGCTCTGGAAACACCATATATTTT. It codes for CSGTSSGNTIYF.

The CDR3 region has the DNA TGTGCCTGGAGTCCCCCCGGAAGGAGCGAGGGGGGACGCTTCTCCTACAATGAGCAGTTCTTC. Translating gives CAWSPPGRSEGGRFSYNEQFF. The V call is TRBV30, the J call TRBJ2-1; TRBD1 or TRBD2 may be the D gene (6 bases each). V was pared by 2 bases and J by 0 bases, with 29 bases between. The germline V gene encodes CDR1 GTSNPN and CDR2 SVGIG (reference sequence). The CDR3 spans 21 residues.

The chain links TRBV7-9 to TRBJ1-2; D might be TRBD1 (5 bases). CDR1 is SEHNR, CDR2 FQNEAQ, per germline (reference sequence). CDR3 length equals 14 residues. V was pared by 1 base and J by 7 bases, with 13 bases between. The CDR3 region is CASSLERGVGGYTF. The CDR3 region has the DNA TGTGCCAGCAGCTTAGAGAGGGGAGTCGGTGGCTACACCTTC.

This clone has only a few counts. The V and J genes are TRBV5-6 and TRBJ1-6; 7 bases are shared with TRBD1. V shed 4 bases and J 14 bases; nucleotides not matched to a gene: 9. Looked up from germline, CDR1 is SGHDT and CDR2 is YYEEEE. This CDR3 comprises 13 residues. CDR3 sequence: CASSSPGQRSLHF. In nucleotides, the CDR3 is TGTGCCAGCAGCAGCCCGGGACAGAGGTCCCTCCACTTT.

The V gene is TRBV18, the J gene TRBJ1-5; D not certain. Germline CDR1 and CDR2: KGHSH and LQKENI. This CDR3 region has 14 residues. The germline V and J ends were trimmed by 3 bases and 1 base, with 7 bases remaining between them. The CDR3 DNA is TGTGCCAGCTCACCCACAATCAGCAATCAGCCCCAGCATTTT. This sequence encodes CASSPTISNQPQHF.

This chain uses TRBV19 with TRBJ1-1, with D maybe TRBD1 (6 bases). Germline loops: CDR1 LNHDA, CDR2 SQIVND (reference sequence). The CDR3 covers 16 residues. Trimming removed 5 bases from V and 4 bases from J, with 20 bases in between. The CDR3 nucleotides are TGTGCCAGTAGTCCCGGACAGACGCTTATGGTCACTGAAGCTTTCTTT. It specifies CASSPGQTLMVTEAFF.

The chain combines TRBV21-1 with TRBJ1-4. TRBV21-1 is described as a pseudogene. The CDR3 spans 15 residues. CDR3 nucleotide sequence: TGTGCCAGCAGCAAAGACGCGGACGGCCTCCATCCCCGGCCTTTT. Translated: CASSKDADGLHPRPF.

The chain is built from TRBV18 and TRBJ2-7, with 7 nucleotides matching TRBD1. This CDR3 region has 14 residues. J lost 2 bases, V lost 5 bases, and 6 bases had no gene match. CDR1 is KGHSH and CDR2 is LQKENI in the germline V gene. The CDR3 nucleotides are TGTGCCAGCTCATTCGACAGGGATGCCTACGAGCAGTACTTC. This encodes CASSFDRDAYEQYF.

This sequence joins TRBV5-6 and TRBJ2-3; tentatively, D is TRBD2 (5 bases). CDR3 size: 14 residues. The V end lost 2 bases, the J end lost 1 base, and 8 bases lay between the germline ends. Germline CDR1 is SGHDT and CDR2 is YYEEEE. The CDR3 sequence: CASSFGRRTDTQYF. The CDR3 nucleotides read TGTGCCAGCAGCTTTGGGAGACGCACAGATACGCAGTATTTT. Full variable domain (rest looked up from reference TRBV5-6 and TRBJ2-3): DAGVTQSPTHLIKTRGQQVTLRCSPKSGHDTVSWYQQALGQGPQFIFQYYEEEERQRGNFPDRFSGHQFPNYSSELNVNALLLGDSALYLCASSFGRRTDTQYFGPGTRLTVL.

In this sample, this clone turned up once. DNA of the CDR3: TGTGCCAGCAGTTACGGGCTAAGCGGTTCCGAGACCCAGTACTTC. Translating it yields CASSYGLSGSETQYF. J is TRBJ2-5 and V is TRBV6-6; weak D call: TRBD2 (5 bases). The CDR3 is 15 amino acids. The germline V gene encodes CDR1 MNHNY and CDR2 SVGAGI (reference sequence). V dropped 2 bases and J dropped 5 bases, with 15 bases sitting between them.